Detailed here is one T cell receptor (beta chain). The V gene end was trimmed by 3 bases and the J gene end by 7 bases; junction bases not matched to a gene: 7. Per germline, CDR1 MNHEY and CDR2 SMNVEV (reference sequence). This CDR3 is 14 amino acids long. The sample belongs to a study of blood T cell repertoires in COVID-19. For the study at large: Samples representing acute and convalescent COVID-19 were sourced from the United States, Italy and Spain. T cells, B-cell-depleted T cells, or PBMCs provided the cDNA or gDNA that served as material.

In the original workflow: Cell counts per sample came from amplifying reference gene primers. Profiled with immunoSEQ multiplex PCR; TCRdb holds only in-frame clones, not every one. D and trimming come from the DNA, and the V and J calls and clone size come from that table. Here the sample spans 200,000 to 300,000 clones, 86% being singletons. What was sequenced was peripheral blood. This TCR was recovered from a man aged 30 to 39 with active or convalescent COVID-19. The rearrangement uses TRBV27 and TRBJ2-7; 9 nucleotides match TRBD1. The CDR3 loop is CASSFVTGGKEQYF. CDR3 DNA: TGTGCCAGCAGTTTCGTGACAGGGGGAAAGGAGCAGTACTTC.